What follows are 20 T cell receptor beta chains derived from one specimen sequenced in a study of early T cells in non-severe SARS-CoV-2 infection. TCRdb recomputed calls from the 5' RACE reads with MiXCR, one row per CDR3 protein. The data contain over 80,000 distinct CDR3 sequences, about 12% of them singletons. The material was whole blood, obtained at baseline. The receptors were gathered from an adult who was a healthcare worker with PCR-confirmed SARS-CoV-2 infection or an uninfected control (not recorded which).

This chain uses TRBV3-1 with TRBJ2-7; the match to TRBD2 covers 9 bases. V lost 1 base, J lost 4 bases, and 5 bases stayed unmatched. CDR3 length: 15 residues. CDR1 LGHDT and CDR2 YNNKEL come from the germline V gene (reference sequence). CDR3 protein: CASSQASGEFYEQYF. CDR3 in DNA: TGTGCCAGCAGCCAAGCTAGCGGGGAGTTTTACGAGCAGTACTTC.

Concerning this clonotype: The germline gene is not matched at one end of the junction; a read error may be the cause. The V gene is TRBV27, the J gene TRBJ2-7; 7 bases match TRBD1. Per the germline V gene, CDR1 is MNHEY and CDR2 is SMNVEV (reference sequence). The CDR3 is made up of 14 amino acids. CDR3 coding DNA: TGTGCCAACAGTTTATTACAGGGGAACTACGAGCAGTACTTC. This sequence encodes CANSLLQGNYEQYF.

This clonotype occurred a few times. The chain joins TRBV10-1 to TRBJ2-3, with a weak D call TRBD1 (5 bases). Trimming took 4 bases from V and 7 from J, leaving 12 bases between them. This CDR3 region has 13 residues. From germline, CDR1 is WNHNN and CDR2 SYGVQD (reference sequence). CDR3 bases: TGCGCCAGCAGTGTCTCTCAGGGCTATACGCAGTATTTT. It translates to CASSVSQGYTQYF.

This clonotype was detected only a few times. CDR3 bases: TGTGCCAGCAGCTTACGGGGGCCCCGGGATACGCAGTATTTT. Translating gives CASSLRGPRDTQYF. The chain employs TRBV7-3 and TRBJ2-3; the D gene could be TRBD1 or TRBD2 (6 bases each). This CDR3 comprises 14 residues. Trimming pared 2 bases from V and 6 bases from J, leaving 12 bases between. Germline-derived CDR1 and CDR2 are SGHTA and FQGTGA.

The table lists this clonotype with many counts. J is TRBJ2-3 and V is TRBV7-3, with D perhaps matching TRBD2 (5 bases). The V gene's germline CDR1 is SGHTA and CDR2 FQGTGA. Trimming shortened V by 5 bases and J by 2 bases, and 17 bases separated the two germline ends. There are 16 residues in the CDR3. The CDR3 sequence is CASSATGSYDTDTQYF. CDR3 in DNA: TGTGCCAGCAGCGCCACGGGGTCTTATGACACAGATACGCAGTATTTT.

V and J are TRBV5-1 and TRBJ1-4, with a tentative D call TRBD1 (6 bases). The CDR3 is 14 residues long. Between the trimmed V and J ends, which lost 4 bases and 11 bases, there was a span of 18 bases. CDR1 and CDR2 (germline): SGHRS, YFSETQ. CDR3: CASSASGQMEKLFF. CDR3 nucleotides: TGCGCCAGCAGCGCTTCCGGACAGATGGAGAAACTGTTTTTT.

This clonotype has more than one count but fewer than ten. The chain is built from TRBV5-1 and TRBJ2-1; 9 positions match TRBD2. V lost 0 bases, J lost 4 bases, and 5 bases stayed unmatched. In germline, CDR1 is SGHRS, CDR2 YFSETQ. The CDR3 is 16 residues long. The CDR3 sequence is CASSLVAGGPYNEQFF. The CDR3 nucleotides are TGCGCCAGCAGCTTGGTTGCGGGAGGGCCGTACAATGAGCAGTTCTTC.

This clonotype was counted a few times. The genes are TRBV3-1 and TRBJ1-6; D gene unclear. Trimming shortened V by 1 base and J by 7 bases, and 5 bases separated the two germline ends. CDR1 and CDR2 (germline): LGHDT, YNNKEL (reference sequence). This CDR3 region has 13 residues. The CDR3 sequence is CASSQGENSPLHF. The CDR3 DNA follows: TGTGCCAGCAGCCAAGGGGAGAATTCACCCCTCCACTTT.

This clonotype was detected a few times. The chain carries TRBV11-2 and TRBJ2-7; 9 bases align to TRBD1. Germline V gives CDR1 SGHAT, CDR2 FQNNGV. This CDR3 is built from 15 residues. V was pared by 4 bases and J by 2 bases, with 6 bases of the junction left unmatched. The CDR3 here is CASSSRTGETYEQYF. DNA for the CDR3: TGTGCCAGCAGCTCGAGGACAGGGGAAACCTACGAGCAGTACTTC.

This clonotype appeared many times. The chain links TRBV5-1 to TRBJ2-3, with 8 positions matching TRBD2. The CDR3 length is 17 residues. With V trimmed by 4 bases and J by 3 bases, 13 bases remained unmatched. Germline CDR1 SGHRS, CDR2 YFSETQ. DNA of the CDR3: TGCGCCAGCAGCCCCCCCGGCGGGGGGAGAAATACAGATACGCAGTATTTT. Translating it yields CASSPPGGGRNTDTQYF.

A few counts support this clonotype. Written as DNA, the CDR3 is TGCAGGGGCGCAGATGGTCCTGAAGCTTTCTTT. It translates to CRGADGPEAFF. V gene TRBV20-1 combines with J gene TRBJ1-1; D uncertain. The CDR3 runs 11 residues. Germline V lookup: CDR1 DFQATT, CDR2 SNEGSKA (reference sequence).

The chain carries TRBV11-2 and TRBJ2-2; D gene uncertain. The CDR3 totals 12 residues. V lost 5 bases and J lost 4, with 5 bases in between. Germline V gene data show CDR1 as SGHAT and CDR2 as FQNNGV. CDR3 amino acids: CASSTITGELFF. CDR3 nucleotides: TGTGCCAGCAGCACAATCACCGGGGAGCTGTTTTTT.

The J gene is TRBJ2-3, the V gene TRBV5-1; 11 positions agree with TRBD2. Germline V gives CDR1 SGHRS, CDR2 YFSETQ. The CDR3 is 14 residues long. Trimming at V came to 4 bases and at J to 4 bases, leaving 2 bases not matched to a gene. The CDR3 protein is CASSTSGGPDTQYF. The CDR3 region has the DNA TGCGCCAGCAGCACTAGCGGGGGTCCAGATACGCAGTATTTT.

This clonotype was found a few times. The CDR3 DNA reads as TGTGCCATCAGTGAGACGGCAGGGCAGGAGACCCAGTACTTC. The encoded protein is CAISETAGQETQYF. V and J are TRBV10-3 and TRBJ2-5; D may be TRBD1 (5 bases). From germline, CDR1 is ENHRY and CDR2 SYGVKD. The V end lost 2 bases, the J end lost 5 bases, and 12 bases lay between the germline ends. This CDR3 is 14 amino acids long.

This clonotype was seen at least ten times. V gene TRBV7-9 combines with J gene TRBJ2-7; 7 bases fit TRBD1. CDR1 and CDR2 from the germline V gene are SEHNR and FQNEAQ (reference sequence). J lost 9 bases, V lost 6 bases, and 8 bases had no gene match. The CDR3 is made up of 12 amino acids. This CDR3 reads CASSRDSWGQYF. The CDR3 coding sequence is TGTGCCAGCAGTCGGGACAGCTGGGGGCAGTACTTC. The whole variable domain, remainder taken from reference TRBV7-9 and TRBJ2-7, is DTGVSQNPRHKITKRGQNVTFRCDPISEHNRLYWYRQTLGQGPEFLTYFQNEAQLEKSRLLSDRFSAERPKGSFSTLEIQRTEQGDSAMYLCASSRDSWGQYFGPGTRLTVT.

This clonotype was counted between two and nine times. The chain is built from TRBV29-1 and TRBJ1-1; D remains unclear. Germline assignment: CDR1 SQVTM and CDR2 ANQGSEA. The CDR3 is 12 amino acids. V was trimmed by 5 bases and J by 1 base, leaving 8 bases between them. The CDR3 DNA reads TGCAGCGTTTTGGAGGCGAACACTGAAGCTTTCTTT. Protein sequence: CSVLEANTEAFF.

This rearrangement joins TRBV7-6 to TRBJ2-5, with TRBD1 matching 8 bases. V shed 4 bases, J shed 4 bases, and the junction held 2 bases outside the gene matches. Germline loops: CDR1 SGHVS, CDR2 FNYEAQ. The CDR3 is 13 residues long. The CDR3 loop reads CASSSDRAETQYF. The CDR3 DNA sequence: TGTGCCAGCAGCTCGGACAGGGCAGAGACCCAGTACTTC. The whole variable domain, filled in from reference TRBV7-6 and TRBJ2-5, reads GAGVSQSPRYKVTKRGQDVALRCDPISGHVSLYWYRQALGQGPEFLTYFNYEAQQDKSGLPNDRFSAERPEGSISTLTIQRTEQRDSAMYRCASSSDRAETQYFGPGTRLLVL.

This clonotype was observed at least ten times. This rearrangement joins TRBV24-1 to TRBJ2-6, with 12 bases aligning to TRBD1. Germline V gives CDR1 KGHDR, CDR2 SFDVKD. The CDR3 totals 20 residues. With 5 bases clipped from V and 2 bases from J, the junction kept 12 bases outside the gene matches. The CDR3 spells CATSAQTGTGGVTGANVLTF. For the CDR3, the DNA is TGTGCCACCAGTGCCCAAACCGGGACAGGGGGCGTCACTGGGGCCAACGTCCTGACTTTC.

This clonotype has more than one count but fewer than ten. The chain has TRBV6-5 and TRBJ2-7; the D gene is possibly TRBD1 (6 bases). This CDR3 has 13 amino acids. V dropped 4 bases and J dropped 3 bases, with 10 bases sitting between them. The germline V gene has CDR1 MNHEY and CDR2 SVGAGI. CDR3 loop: CASSSKQGYEQYF. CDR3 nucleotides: TGTGCCAGCAGTTCTAAACAGGGCTACGAGCAGTACTTC.

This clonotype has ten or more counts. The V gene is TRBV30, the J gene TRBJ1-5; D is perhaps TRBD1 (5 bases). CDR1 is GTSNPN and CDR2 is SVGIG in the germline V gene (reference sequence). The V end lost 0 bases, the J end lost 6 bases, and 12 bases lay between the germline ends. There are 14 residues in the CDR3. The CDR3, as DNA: TGTGCCTGGAGTGTAAAAGGGGATGGTCAGCCCCAGCATTTT. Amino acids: CAWSVKGDGQPQHF.